This T cell receptor beta chain appears in the sequencing data of a study of patients and donors after allogeneic stem cell transplantation. Germline V gives CDR1 SNHLY, CDR2 FYNNEI. The CDR3 is made up of 13 amino acids. Trimming took 11 bases from V and 7 from J, leaving 18 bases between them. TCRdb redid the calling of the RT-PCR reads with MiXCR, one entry per CDR3 protein. Of more than 150,000 distinct CDR3 sequences listed, around two fifths were seen once; the top ten hold 33%. This clonotype was detected only a few times. Material: blood, either unsorted or a sorted T cell fraction (not recorded which). The chain has TRBV2 and TRBJ1-5; maybe TRBD1 (5 bases). This clonotype originated in a human donor who was either an allogeneic HSCT recipient or a stem cell or donor lymphocyte infusion donor (not recorded which). It is not recorded whose cells these are; they may come from a transplant donor. CDR3 loop: CAGNSASGQPQHF. The CDR3 DNA sequence: TGTGCCGGTAACTCCGCCTCAGGGCAGCCCCAGCATTTT.